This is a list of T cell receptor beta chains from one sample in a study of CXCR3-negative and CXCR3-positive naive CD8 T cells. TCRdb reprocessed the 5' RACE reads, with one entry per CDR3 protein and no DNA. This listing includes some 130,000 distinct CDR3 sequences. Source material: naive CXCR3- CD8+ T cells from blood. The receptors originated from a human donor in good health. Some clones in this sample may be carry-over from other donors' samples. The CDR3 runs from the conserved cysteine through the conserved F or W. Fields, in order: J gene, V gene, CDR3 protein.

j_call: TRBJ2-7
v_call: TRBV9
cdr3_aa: CASSIGDAGPYEQYF

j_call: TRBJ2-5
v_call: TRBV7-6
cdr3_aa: CASSPRNQGALETQYF

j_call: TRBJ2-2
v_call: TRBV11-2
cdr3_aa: CASQPLQGPGELFF

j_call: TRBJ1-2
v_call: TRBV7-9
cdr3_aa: CASSTGQGVSGYTF

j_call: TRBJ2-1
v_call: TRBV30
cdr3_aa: CAWEGQGYNNEQFF

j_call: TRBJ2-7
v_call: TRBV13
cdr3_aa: CASSLTGTGDYEQYF

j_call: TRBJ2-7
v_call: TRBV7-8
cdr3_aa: CASSSGLAGDAYEQYF

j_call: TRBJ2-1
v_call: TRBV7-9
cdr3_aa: CASNPGQVGSEQFF

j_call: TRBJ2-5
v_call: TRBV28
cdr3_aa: CASSLTTPGETQYF

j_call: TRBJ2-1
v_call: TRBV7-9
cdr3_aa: CASSSTSYGTTYNEQFF

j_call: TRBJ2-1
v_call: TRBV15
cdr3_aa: CATSRDTGIYNEQFF

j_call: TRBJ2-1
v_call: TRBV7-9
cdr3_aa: CASSSNLGQFTEQFF